These T cell receptor beta chains were read from a single sample in a study of CD8 T cells in Susac syndrome. MiXCR was run by TCRdb on the immunoSEQ multiplex PCR reads, yielding one entry per CDR3 protein. The sample has about 180,000 distinct CDR3 sequences, around 93% seen once. Sequenced input: CD4+ T cells from PBMCs. These receptors were collected from a human donor with multiple sclerosis. CDR3s include the opening cysteine and the closing phenylalanine or tryptophan. A D gene is named only where the DNA matches it firmly. Rows may omit the clone size; those that give it use once, few, many or a size class.

>TRBV2|NA|TRBJ2-5|NA
TGTGCCAGCAGGCGGGAGACCCAGTACTTC
CASRRETQYF
>TRBV6-2/TRBV6-3|TRBD1|TRBJ1-2|NA
TGTGCCAGCAGTTACTCGACAGGGACTCAATATGGCTACACCTTC
CASSYSTGTQYGYTF
>TRBV6-5|NA|TRBJ2-7|NA
TGTGCCAGTTCAGGGAGGTCGTCCTACGAGCAGTACTTC
CASSGRSSYEQYF
>TRBV11-2|NA|TRBJ2-7|NA
TGTGCCAGCAGCTTACAAAGGGCCAGGTCGAATTCCTACGAGCAGTACTTC
CASSLQRARSNSYEQYF
>TRBV20-1|NA|TRBJ2-3|NA
TGCAGTGCTAGAGGGACTCCGTCCCACGATACGCAGTATTTT
CSARGTPSHDTQYF
>TRBV28|TRBD1|TRBJ1-1|NA
TGTGCCAGCAGTTCAGGGACAGGGACAACTGAAGCTTTCTTT
CASSSGTGTTEAFF
>TRBV6-5|NA|TRBJ2-2|NA
TGTGCCAGCAGTTACCGAAGAACTCCTCTAGTCGGGGAGCTGTTTTTT
CASSYRRTPLVGELFF
>TRBV20-1|TRBD1|TRBJ1-5|NA
TGCAGTGTCGATGGGTCACAGGGGCTTCAGCCCCAGCATTTT
CSVDGSQGLQPQHF
>TRBV27|NA|TRBJ1-1|NA
TGTGCCAGCAGTTTATATGGGGGAGGACTGAACACTGAAGCTTTCTTT
CASSLYGGGLNTEAFF
>TRBV7-6|NA|TRBJ2-2|once
TGTGCCAGCAGCCCCCGGCCCCAAACGGGCGGGGAGCTGTTTTTT
CASSPRPQTGGELFF
>TRBV3-1|NA|TRBJ1-1|NA
TGTGCCAGCAGCCCTCGGTGGCCGAACACTGAAGCTTTCTTT
CASSPRWPNTEAFF
>TRBV20-1|NA|TRBJ1-6|NA
TGCAGTGTCCGTCCTTACCTGAATTCACCCCTCCACTTT
CSVRPYLNSPLHF
>TRBV12-3/TRBV12-4|NA|TRBJ2-3|NA
TGTGCCAGCAGTTTAGGGGGTATCACAGATACGCAGTATTTT
CASSLGGITDTQYF
>TRBV9|NA|TRBJ1-4|NA
TGTGCCAGCAGCCCACGGGAGAATGAAAAACTGTTTTTT
CASSPRENEKLFF
>TRBV12-3/TRBV12-4|NA|TRBJ2-1|NA
TGTGCCAGCAGGGTGACAGGGAGGGGGAATGAGCAGTTCTTC
CASRVTGRGNEQFF
>TRBV6-1|NA|TRBJ1-5|NA
TGTGCCGTCAGACGGGAGTCTGGGCAGCCCCAGCATTTT
CAVRRESGQPQHF
>TRBV6-2/TRBV6-3|NA|TRBJ2-4|NA
TGTGCCAGCAGTTTGCCGGGAGTAAACATTCAGTACTTC
CASSLPGVNIQYF
>TRBV11-2|NA|TRBJ2-3|NA
TGTGCCAGCAGCTCGGACATTTTTGATACGCAGTATTTT
CASSSDIFDTQYF
>TRBV7-9|TRBD1|TRBJ2-7|NA
TGTGCCAGCAGCTTCCCCGGTAGGACAGGGCATCACGAGCAGTACTTC
CASSFPGRTGHHEQYF
>TRBV5-3|TRBD1|TRBJ1-4|NA
TGTGCCAGAAGCTTGGAGGACAGGGAAGGTGCAACTAATGAAAAACTGTTTTTT
CARSLEDREGATNEKLFF
>TRBV9|TRBD1|TRBJ2-3|NA
TGTGCCAGCAGCGTAGGAGCCGGACAGGGTGGGGTCACAGATACGCAGTATTTT
CASSVGAGQGGVTDTQYF
>TRBV4-1|NA|TRBJ2-3|NA
TGCGCCAGCCTAGTCGAGCGGCTCACAGATACGCAGTATTTT
CASLVERLTDTQYF
>TRBV11-2|TRBD2|TRBJ2-1|NA
TGTGCCAGCAGCTTAGTTAGGGTCGGACTAGCGTTAAACAATGAGCAGTTCTTC
CASSLVRVGLALNNEQFF
>TRBV30|NA|TRBJ1-6|NA
TGTGCCTGGAGTCCTACACCCCGCAGGGGAGGAAGGTCACCCCTCCACTTT
CAWSPTPRRGGRSPLHF
>TRBV7-2|TRBD2|TRBJ2-3|NA
TGTGCCAGCAGCTCCGGGACTATCACAGATACGCAGTATTTT
CASSSGTITDTQYF
>TRBV11-2|TRBD2|TRBJ2-3|NA
TGTGCCAGCAGCCCCGAGGGAGGGAGGAAGTATTTT
CASSPEGGRKYF
>TRBV28|NA|TRBJ2-3|NA
TGTGCCAGCAGTGGACCGGGCCCCACAGATACGCAGTATTTT
CASSGPGPTDTQYF
>TRBV5-8|NA|TRBJ2-2|NA
TGTGCCAGCAGCTTGGCCGGGGTACTAGAGGCGCTGTTTTTT
CASSLAGVLEALFF
>TRBV27|TRBD2|TRBJ2-7|NA
TGTGCCAGCAGTACGCGCCCGGGGGGAAGCTCCTACGAGCAGTACTTC
CASSTRPGGSSYEQYF
>TRBV20-1|TRBD1|TRBJ2-5|once
TGCAGTGCGCCGGGACAGGCGCGAGAGACCCAGTACTTC
CSAPGQARETQYF